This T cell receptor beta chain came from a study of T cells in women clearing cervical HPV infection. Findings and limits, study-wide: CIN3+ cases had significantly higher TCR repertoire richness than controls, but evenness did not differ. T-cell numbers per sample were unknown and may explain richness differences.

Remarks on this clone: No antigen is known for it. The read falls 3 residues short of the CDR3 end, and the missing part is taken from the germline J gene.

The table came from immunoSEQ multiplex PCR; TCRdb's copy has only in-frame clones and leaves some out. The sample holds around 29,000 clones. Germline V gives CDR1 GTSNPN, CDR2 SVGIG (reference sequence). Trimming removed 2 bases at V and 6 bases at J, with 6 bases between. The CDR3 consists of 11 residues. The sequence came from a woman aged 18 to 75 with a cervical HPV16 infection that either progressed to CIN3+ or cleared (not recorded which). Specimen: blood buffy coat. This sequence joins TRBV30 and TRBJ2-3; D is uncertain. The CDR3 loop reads CAWSLSDTQYF. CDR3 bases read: TGTGCCTGGAGTCTAAGTGATACG.